There are many counts of the clone carrying this T cell receptor beta chain. What it binds is unknown. The CDR3 runs to 15 residues. J was trimmed by 2 bases and V by 6 bases; bases with no gene match: 5. Per germline, CDR1 MRHNA and CDR2 SNTAGT. This entry is derived from a study of CD8+CD57+ T cells in acquired aplastic anemia. Study background: DNA per sorted CD4+ or CD8+ sample ranged roughly 0.19 to 30 ug, averaging around 3.1 ug. Healthy donor sequencing depth: some 10 million CD4+, around 12 million CD8+ reads.

Researchers used genomic DNA as the template to profile TCR beta VDJ and CDR3. TCRdb analysed the reads with MiXCR anew, one entry per CDR3 protein. The data show 200,000 to 250,000 distinct CDR3 sequences, with approximately 60% seen just once and approximately 30% held by the top ten. Study-level points and caveats: Common to patients and controls were twenty-nine CD8+ CDR3 sequences. Controls did not differ significantly from patients in CD8+ Simpson's diversity.

This TCR came from a human donor in good health. The sequencing input was sorted CD4+, CD8+, or CD8+CD57+ T cells (not recorded which) from PBMCs. V gene TRBV6-4 combines with J gene TRBJ2-1, with 9 bases aligning to TRBD2. CDR3 in DNA: TGTGCCAGCAGCCCGACTAGCGGAACCTACAATGAGCAGTTCTTC. Translated: CASSPTSGTYNEQFF.